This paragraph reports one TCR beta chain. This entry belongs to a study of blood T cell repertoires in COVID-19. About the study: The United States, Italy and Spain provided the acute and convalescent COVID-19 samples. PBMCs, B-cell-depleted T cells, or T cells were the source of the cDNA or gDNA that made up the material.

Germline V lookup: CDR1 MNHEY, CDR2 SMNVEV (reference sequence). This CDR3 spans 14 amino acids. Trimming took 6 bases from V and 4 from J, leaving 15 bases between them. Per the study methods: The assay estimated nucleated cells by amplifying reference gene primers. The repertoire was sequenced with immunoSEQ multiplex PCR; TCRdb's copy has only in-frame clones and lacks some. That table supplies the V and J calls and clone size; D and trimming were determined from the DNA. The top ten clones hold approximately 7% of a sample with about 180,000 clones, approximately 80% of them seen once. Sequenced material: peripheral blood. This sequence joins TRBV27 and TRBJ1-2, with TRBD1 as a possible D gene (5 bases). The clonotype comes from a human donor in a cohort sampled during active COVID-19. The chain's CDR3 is CASSIRQTSYGYTF. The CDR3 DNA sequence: TGTGCCAGCAGCATCAGACAGACCTCCTATGGCTACACCTTC.